A selection of T cell receptor beta chains follows, all from one sample in a study of blood T cells in healthy people across ages. TCRdb re-analysed the 5' RACE reads in MiXCR, keeping a single row per CDR3 protein. The table shows some 760,000 distinct CDR3 sequences, with approximately 25% occurring only once. These sequences were also reported in another study, on T cells of mothers and their children.

The source material was blood. These receptors all stem from a boy aged 5-17 years in good health. The CDR3 runs from the conserved cysteine through the conserved F or W. D genes are given only for firm matches. Clone size appears in some rows only: once, few, many, or a class for an expanded clone.

J	size	D	V	length	DNA	CDR3
TRBJ1-2	.	.	TRBV6-6	15	TGTGCCAGCAGCCCGGGGGGGCAAGCTAACTATGGCTACACCTTC	CASSPGGQANYGYTF
TRBJ2-1	.	.	TRBV7-9	11	TGTGCCAGCAGCCCGAGTCATGAGCAGTTCTTC	CASSPSHEQFF
TRBJ1-1	few	.	TRBV18	15	TGTGCCAGCTCACCCAGCGGCGGGGTGAACACTGAAGCTTTCTTT	CASSPSGGVNTEAFF
TRBJ2-1	few	.	TRBV29-1	13	TGCAGCGTTGGAGGACTGGGCTACAATGAGCAGTTCTTC	CSVGGLGYNEQFF
TRBJ2-3	.	TRBD2	TRBV10-3	16	TGTGCCATCAGACCGCTAGCGGGGAAAAGCACAGATACGCAGTATTTT	CAIRPLAGKSTDTQYF
TRBJ2-5	few	.	TRBV20-1	12	TGCAGTGCTACGAGTTCCCAAGAGACCCAGTACTTC	CSATSSQETQYF
TRBJ2-5	.	TRBD1	TRBV2	14	TGTGCCAGCAGTGAAGTGGCAGGGGGAGAGACCCAGTACTTC	CASSEVAGGETQYF
TRBJ2-5	.	.	TRBV27	11	TGTGCCAGCATGCGGGGAGGTGGGCAGTACTTC	CASMRGGGQYF
TRBJ1-1	few	.	TRBV7-9	15	TGTGCCAGCAGCGTGCCGGGACAATTGAACACTGAAGCTTTCTTT	CASSVPGQLNTEAFF
TRBJ2-7	.	TRBD1	TRBV28	12	TGTACCAGCATGGGACAGGTCTACGAGCAGTACTTC	CTSMGQVYEQYF
TRBJ2-1	.	.	TRBV20-1	16	TGCAGTGCTAGAGATTTACAATTTGTCTCCTACAATGAGCAGTTCTTC	CSARDLQFVSYNEQFF
TRBJ2-7	few	.	TRBV4-2	16	TGTGCCAGCAGCCAAGGGGTGGTAAAGGGCCCCTACGAGCAGTACTTC	CASSQGVVKGPYEQYF
TRBJ2-3	.	.	TRBV28	12	TGTGCCAGCAGCATAGGACCCACACAACAGTATTTT	CASSIGPTQQYF
TRBJ2-5	few	TRBD2	TRBV20-1	16	TGCAGTGCCCGCCCCCCTAGCGGGAGGTTTCTGGAGACCCAGTACTTC	CSARPPSGRFLETQYF
TRBJ2-4	few	.	TRBV6-6	14	TGTGCCAGCAGGCCGACAGAAGCCCTAAACATTCAGTACTTC	CASRPTEALNIQYF
TRBJ2-7	few	.	TRBV28	13	TGTGCCAGCAGTTTGAAGTACCGCTACGAGCAGTACTTC	CASSLKYRYEQYF
TRBJ1-1	few	TRBD1	TRBV20-1	16	TGCAGTGCTAGGGGATACTTACAGGGGGCAGTCACTGAAGCTTTCTTT	CSARGYLQGAVTEAFF
TRBJ2-3	.	.	TRBV28	12	TGTGCCAGCGTGTTCCAAGGGGATACGCGGTATTTT	CASVFQGDTRYF
TRBJ2-1	few	.	TRBV7-2	12	TGTGCCAGCAACACTGGAGGCAATGGGCAGTTCTTC	CASNTGGNGQFF
TRBJ1-2	.	.	TRBV11-2	15	TGTGCCAGCAGCTTAGATCATGGCGGACCCTATGGCTACACCTTC	CASSLDHGGPYGYTF
TRBJ1-1	.	.	TRBV7-9	13	TGTGCCAGCAACACTCGGGTTAGCACTGAAGCTTTCTTT	CASNTRVSTEAFF
TRBJ2-7	few	.	TRBV30	12	TGTGCCTGGAGTGCAGACAGGATCGGGCAGTACTTC	CAWSADRIGQYF
TRBJ2-1	.	TRBD2	TRBV18	15	TGTGCCAGCTCACCGCAGGGAGGGTACTACAATGAGCAGTTCTTC	CASSPQGGYYNEQFF
TRBJ2-5	.	.	TRBV5-6	15	TGTGCCAGCACGCTTCGCCGGGACATCCAAGAGACCCAGTACTTC	CASTLRRDIQETQYF
TRBJ2-7	.	TRBD1	TRBV27	14	TGTGCCAGCAGTCCGACAGGGAGCTACGGGGAGCAGTACTTC	CASSPTGSYGEQYF
TRBJ2-3	few	.	TRBV4-2	19	TGTGCCAGCAGCCAAGATCCTGACGGCCCCAGTTCTATCACAGATACGCAGTATTTT	CASSQDPDGPSSITDTQYF
TRBJ2-5	many	.	TRBV14	14	TGTGCCAGCAGCACCGTCTACCGTCAAGAGACCCAGTACTTC	CASSTVYRQETQYF
TRBJ2-2	few	.	TRBV5-1	13	TGCGCCAGCAGCTTGCGGGAGTCCGGGGAGCTGTTTTTT	CASSLRESGELFF
TRBJ2-5	once	TRBD2	TRBV29-1	13	TGCAGCGTTGTGGCTAGCGGGGAAGAGACCCAGTACTTC	CSVVASGEETQYF
TRBJ2-7	.	.	TRBV5-1	17	TGCGCCAGCAGCTTGTCAACGGGAGAGGGGTTCGGACACGAGCAGTACTTC	CASSLSTGEGFGHEQYF
TRBJ2-1	few	TRBD1	TRBV7-9	15	TGTGCCAGCAGCTTCCATGACAGGGCTAACAATGAGCAGTTCTTC	CASSFHDRANNEQFF
TRBJ2-5	.	TRBD1	TRBV2	15	TGTGCCAGCAGAGAGACAGGGTCAATAGGAGAGACCCAGTACTTC	CASRETGSIGETQYF
TRBJ1-4	.	.	TRBV12-3/TRBV12-4	15	TGTGCCAGCAAGGCTATGGGGGCAACTAATGAAAAACTGTTTTTT	CASKAMGATNEKLFF
TRBJ2-5	.	TRBD2	TRBV24-1	14	TGTGCCACCCAGACTAGCGGGAGGGGGGAGACCCAGTACTTC	CATQTSGRGETQYF
TRBJ2-1	few	.	TRBV20-1	14	TGCAGTGCTAGAGTAGTCTCCTCCTACAATGAGCAGTTCTTC	CSARVVSSYNEQFF
TRBJ2-7	few	.	TRBV10-3	13	TGTGCCATCAGTAATGGGGACATCTACGAGCAGTACTTC	CAISNGDIYEQYF
TRBJ1-2	few	.	TRBV28	17	TGTGCCAGCAGTTCCGTCTGGACGAACGAAGCTAACTATGGCTACACCTTC	CASSSVWTNEANYGYTF
TRBJ2-3	few	.	TRBV7-8	21	TGTGCCAGCAGCTTAACGCATGATCGGGGGCTTAGCGGGTTGAGCACAGATACGCAGTATTTT	CASSLTHDRGLSGLSTDTQYF
TRBJ2-1	.	TRBD1	TRBV16	13	TGTGCCAGCAGTCGACAGGGGGCGGGTGAGCAGTTCTTC	CASSRQGAGEQFF
TRBJ2-5	few	TRBD2	TRBV7-2	14	TGTGCCAGCAGCTCCCCGGGGGGGCGGGAGACCCAGTACTTC	CASSSPGGRETQYF
TRBJ2-1	few	TRBD2	TRBV4-1	15	TGCGCCAGCAGCCAAGGGGGGGGACCATTCAATGAGCAGTTCTTC	CASSQGGGPFNEQFF
TRBJ2-5	.	.	TRBV10-3	13	TGTGCCATCGGGTGGGACCCCACGGAGACCCAGTACTTC	CAIGWDPTETQYF
TRBJ2-7	few	.	TRBV2	12	TGTGCCAGCAGTGGGGCTAACTACGAGCAGTACTTC	CASSGANYEQYF
TRBJ2-3	few	.	TRBV29-1	12	TGCAGCGTTGATGACTCTACAGATACGCAGTATTTT	CSVDDSTDTQYF
TRBJ1-2	.	.	TRBV11-3	16	TGTGCCGGCAGCTTTTCCTTGTACAGGGAAGAATATGGCTACACCTTC	CAGSFSLYREEYGYTF